The 11 T cell receptor beta chains given below trace back to one sample, sequenced in a study of T cell changes during pregnancy in multiple sclerosis. Data came from immunoSEQ multiplex PCR; TCRdb stores just in-frame clones and leaves some out. This table has tens of thousands of clones, less than 95% appearing once. The sequencing here drew on peripheral blood, taken in the third trimester of pregnancy. The receptors were sampled from a female donor with multiple sclerosis, enrolled in a pregnancy study.

The gene calls are TRBV7-2 and TRBJ1-2; D is uncertain. Trimming took 1 base from V and 0 from J, leaving 15 bases between them. Per the germline V gene, CDR1 is SGHTA and CDR2 is FQGNSA. The CDR3 sequence is 17 residues long. The CDR3 nucleotides read TGTGCCAGCAGCTTAGTCGCGGCCACCCAAGCTAACTATGGCTACACCTTC. Its protein product is CASSLVAATQANYGYTF.

This chain joins TRBV7-3 and TRBJ2-5, with D possibly being TRBD2 (6 bases). V lost 5 bases, J lost 7 bases, and 23 bases lay in between. The CDR3 runs 16 residues. Germline assignment: CDR1 SGHTA and CDR2 FQGTGA. CDR3 loop: CASSQNAGTSRGTQYF. CDR3 in DNA: TGTGCCAGCAGCCAGAATGCGGGGACCAGCCGGGGGACCCAGTACTTC.

The count of this clone is one. The chain uses TRBV18 and TRBJ2-2; 8 nucleotides line up with TRBD2. This CDR3 spans 15 amino acids. V trimming: 0 bases; J trimming: 4 bases; junction bases outside the gene matches: 1. Germline lookup yields CDR1 KGHSH and CDR2 LQKENI. The CDR3 nucleotides read TGTGCCAGCTCACCACCCACTAGCGGCACCGGGGAGCTGTTTTTT. Encoded protein: CASSPPTSGTGELFF.

V and J are TRBV6-5 and TRBJ1-1, with D possibly matching TRBD1 (6 bases). V shed 6 bases and J shed 0 bases, with 14 bases lying between them. CDR1 is MNHEY, CDR2 SVGAGI, per germline. The CDR3 covers 15 residues. CDR3 residues: CASRVYGQLNTEAFF. CDR3 sequence (DNA): TGTGCCAGCAGAGTCTACGGACAGTTGAACACTGAAGCTTTCTTT.

The CDR3 DNA reads TGTGCCAGTAGTCGTGGCTCGGGTAAGGATCAGCCCCAGCATTTT. Amino acids: CASSRGSGKDQPQHF. The rearrangement joins TRBV19 to TRBJ1-5; no firm D call. The CDR3 spans 15 residues. In germline, CDR1 is LNHDA, CDR2 SQIVND (reference sequence). Trimming shortened V by 5 bases and J by 5 bases, and 16 bases separated the two germline ends.

J is TRBJ2-2 and V is TRBV23-1, with 10 bases that match TRBD1. TRBV23-1 counts as an open reading frame of uncertain function. Trimming at V came to 3 bases and at J to 4 bases, leaving 11 bases not matched to a gene. CDR3 length equals 18 residues. The CDR3 protein is CASSQGARQGAGTGELFF. CDR3 bases: TGCGCCAGCAGTCAGGGGGCTCGACAGGGGGCTGGCACCGGGGAGCTGTTTTTT.

The chain employs TRBV7-9 and TRBJ2-3, with 13 bases aligning to TRBD2. The CDR3 has 17 amino acids. Germline CDR1 and CDR2: SEHNR and FQNEAQ (reference sequence). Losses at the gene ends were 5 bases for V and 0 bases for J; bases not matched to a gene: 5. The CDR3: CASSPGTSGTSTDTQYF. The DNA for the CDR3 is TGTGCCAGCAGCCCCGGGACTAGCGGGACTAGCACAGATACGCAGTATTTT.

V usage is TRBV5-4 and J usage is TRBJ1-2, with 7 nucleotides matching TRBD1. Trimming cost V 5 bases and J 0 bases; bases outside gene matches: 7. Germline V CDR1 and CDR2: SGHNT, YYREEE (reference sequence). There are 15 residues in the CDR3. CDR3 coding DNA: TGTGCCAGCAGTATGAGACAGGGCCCTAACTATGGCTACACCTTC. It translates to CASSMRQGPNYGYTF.

This chain uses TRBV27 with TRBJ2-5, with 7 bases matching TRBD2. The germline V gene has CDR1 MNHEY and CDR2 SMNVEV (reference sequence). J lost 4 bases, V lost 0 bases, and 8 bases had no gene match. The CDR3 is 16 amino acids. CDR3 nucleotide sequence: TGTGCCAGCAGTTTATCGAATCCGACGGGGGGAGAGACCCAGTACTTC. It is translated as CASSLSNPTGGETQYF.

This sequence joins TRBV5-4 and TRBJ1-2; 9 positions match TRBD1. This CDR3 has 15 residues. V was clipped by 6 bases and J by 8 bases; unmatched bases: 14. From germline, CDR1 is SGHNT and CDR2 YYREEE (reference sequence). The chain's CDR3 is CASNSPGQGPRGYTF. The CDR3 DNA reads as TGTGCCAGCAACTCCCCGGGACAGGGACCGCGGGGCTACACCTTC.

This chain joins TRBV9 and TRBJ2-1; TRBD2 matches 10 bases. Germline V lookup: CDR1 SGDLS, CDR2 YYNGEE. The CDR3 contains 14 residues. V lost 2 bases and J lost 6; bases outside the gene matches: 2. This CDR3 is CASSVLAGVNEQFF. CDR3 sequence (DNA): TGTGCCAGCAGCGTTCTAGCGGGAGTCAATGAGCAGTTCTTC.